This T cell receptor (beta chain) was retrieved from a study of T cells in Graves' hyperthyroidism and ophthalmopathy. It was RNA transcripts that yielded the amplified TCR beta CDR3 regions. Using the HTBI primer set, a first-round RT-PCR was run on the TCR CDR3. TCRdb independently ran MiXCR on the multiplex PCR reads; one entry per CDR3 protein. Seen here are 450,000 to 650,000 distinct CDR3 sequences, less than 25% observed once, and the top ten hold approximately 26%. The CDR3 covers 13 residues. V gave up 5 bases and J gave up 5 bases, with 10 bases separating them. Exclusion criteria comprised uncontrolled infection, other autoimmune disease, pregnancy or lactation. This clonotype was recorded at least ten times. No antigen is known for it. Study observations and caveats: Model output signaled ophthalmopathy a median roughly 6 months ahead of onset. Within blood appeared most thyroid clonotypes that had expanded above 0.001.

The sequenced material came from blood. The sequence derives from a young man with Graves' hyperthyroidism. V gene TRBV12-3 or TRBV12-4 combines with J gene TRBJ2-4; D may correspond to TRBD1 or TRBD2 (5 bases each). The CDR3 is CASSPGTQNIQYF. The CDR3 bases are TGTGCCAGCAGTCCCGGGACGCAAAACATTCAGTACTTC.